Listed below are T cell receptor beta chains from one sample, sequenced in a study of T cell responses to AZD1222 COVID-19 vaccine. Sequencing used immunoSEQ multiplex PCR; TCRdb keeps in-frame clones, though not all of them. This repertoire shows some 200,000 clones, 85% to 95% found once; its top ten account for approximately 1%. This material consisted of peripheral blood, taken 28 days after the second AZD1222 dose. These receptors were collected from an adult who received the AZD1222 COVID-19 vaccine. CDR3s leave out the opening cysteine and the closing phenylalanine or tryptophan. The D gene is left open where the match is weak.

V gene	J gene	D gene	CDR3 protein
TRBV28	TRBJ1-6	.	ASSLLGFAYNSPLH
TRBV19	TRBJ1-1	.	ASSTTPNTEAF
TRBV7-9	TRBJ2-5	.	ASRAGGEETQY
TRBV9	TRBJ1-3	.	ASSVVEGTIY
TRBV6-5	TRBJ1-1	.	ASKDYTGDTEAF
TRBV6-5	TRBJ1-1	.	ASRRTPTEAF
TRBV5-6	TRBJ2-7	.	ASSLGPLSYEQY
TRBV27	TRBJ2-7	.	ASSRQVNYEQY
TRBV4-3	TRBJ1-2	TRBD1	ASSHGQGMSGYT
TRBV3-1/TRBV3-2	TRBJ1-1	.	ASSQGALTEAF
TRBV29-1	TRBJ2-2	.	SVVSQYTGELF
TRBV9	TRBJ1-5	.	ASSPGHLNQPQH
TRBV24-1	TRBJ1-1	.	ATSAQENTEAF
TRBV28	TRBJ2-6	.	ASTEGAGANVLT
TRBV28	TRBJ1-5	TRBD1	ASSPGQGHQPQH
TRBV29-1	TRBJ1-3	TRBD1	SVSGQGFGNTIY
TRBV2	TRBJ1-4	TRBD1	ASSEQGANEKLF
TRBV6-5	TRBJ1-4	.	ASSYGQLAEKLF
TRBV7-6	TRBJ1-2	TRBD1	ASSQGQGSGYGYT
TRBV12-3/TRBV12-4	TRBJ2-7	.	ASTSLGPYEQY
TRBV6-4	TRBJ1-1	.	ASRQGMNTEAF
TRBV7-9	TRBJ2-1	.	ASSTDRVGNEQF
TRBV28	TRBJ2-2	.	ASRPGQNTGELF
TRBV19	TRBJ1-4	.	ASRVFQGAEKLF
TRBV3-1/TRBV3-2	TRBJ1-1	TRBD1	ASGDSMNTEAF
TRBV19	TRBJ2-3	TRBD2	ATASGGGLDTQY
TRBV12-3/TRBV12-4	TRBJ1-3	.	ASSFNENTIY
TRBV7-8	TRBJ1-6	TRBD1	ASSNGQDGSPLH
TRBV9	TRBJ1-2	TRBD1	ASSPRQGFDYGYT
TRBV27	TRBJ2-1	.	ASSLLGYEQF
TRBV9	TRBJ1-2	TRBD1	ASSSTGTGAGGYT
TRBV7-9	TRBJ2-1	.	ASSPHRGAYNEQF
TRBV9	TRBJ1-5	TRBD1	ASSPEGGGGQPQH
TRBV7-9	TRBJ1-4	.	ASSSGSGGANEKLF
TRBV2	TRBJ1-4	.	ASSGGATNEKLF